The 2 T cell receptor beta chains below all came from one sample that was sequenced in a study of T cell changes during pregnancy in multiple sclerosis. Sequencing was performed with immunoSEQ multiplex PCR; in TCRdb, only in-frame clones are kept and a portion is missing. The repertoire has fewer than 40,000 clones, 90% of them found once; the top ten carry 0.35% to 0.5%. Sequenced here: CD4+ T cells from peripheral blood mononuclear cells, sampled in the second trimester of pregnancy. These receptors all come from a female donor with multiple sclerosis, enrolled in a pregnancy study.

V usage is TRBV30 and J usage is TRBJ2-7; TRBD1 might be the D (5 bases). Trimming removed 0 bases at V and 10 bases at J, with 7 bases between. This CDR3 is built from 10 residues. Germline V gives CDR1 GTSNPN, CDR2 SVGIG (reference sequence). In nucleotides, the CDR3 is TGTGCCTGGAGTGTGGGGCTCCAGTACTTC. Protein: CAWSVGLQYF. The full variable domain, its missing parts supplied by reference TRBV30 and TRBJ2-7, is SQTIHQWPATLVQPVGSPLSLECTVEGTSNPNLYWYRQAAGRGLQLLFYSVGIGQISSEVPQNLSASRPQDRQFILSSKKLLLSDSGFYLCAWSVGLQYFGPGTRLTVT.

In this sample, this clone turned up once. The V call is TRBV15, the J call TRBJ1-5; tentative D call: TRBD1 (5 bases). V gave up 1 base and J gave up 1 base, with 5 bases separating them. CDR1 and CDR2 from the germline V gene are LNHNV and YYDKDF (reference sequence). The CDR3 covers 14 residues. The CDR3 region has the DNA TGTGCCACCAGCAGAGGACAGAGCAATCAGCCCCAGCATTTT. It translates to CATSRGQSNQPQHF.